This T cell receptor beta chain was retrieved from a study of beta chain features in type 1 diabetes. General observations from the study: TCRB CDR3 length was moderately but significantly reduced in all four CD4+ subsets of Type 1 diabetes patients. PCR might show a preference for shorter templates, equally across patients and controls. Relative to healthy donors, patients appeared to have naive, central memory and Treg TCRB repertoires that were more similar.

In regard to this clone: What it binds is unknown.

The sequenced template was cDNA made from the entire isolated RNA. Deep immunoSEQ sequencing covered naive, central memory and regulatory T cell samples. TCRdb's copy holds only in-frame clones and misses some; the assay was immunoSEQ multiplex PCR. Here the sample spans roughly 350,000 clones, over 9% being singletons. The receptor was isolated from a young man with type 1 diabetes. The sample was central memory CD4+ T cells from blood.

CDR3 in amino acids: CASSPDRGRQPQHF. Written as DNA, the CDR3 is TGTGCCAGCAGTCCAGACAGGGGACGGCAGCCCCAGCATTTT. The V and J genes are TRBV2 and TRBJ1-5; 8 bases agree with TRBD1. CDR3 length: 14 amino acids. V trimming: 5 bases; J trimming: 7 bases; junction bases outside the gene matches: 7. Germline V gene data show CDR1 as SNHLY and CDR2 as FYNNEI.